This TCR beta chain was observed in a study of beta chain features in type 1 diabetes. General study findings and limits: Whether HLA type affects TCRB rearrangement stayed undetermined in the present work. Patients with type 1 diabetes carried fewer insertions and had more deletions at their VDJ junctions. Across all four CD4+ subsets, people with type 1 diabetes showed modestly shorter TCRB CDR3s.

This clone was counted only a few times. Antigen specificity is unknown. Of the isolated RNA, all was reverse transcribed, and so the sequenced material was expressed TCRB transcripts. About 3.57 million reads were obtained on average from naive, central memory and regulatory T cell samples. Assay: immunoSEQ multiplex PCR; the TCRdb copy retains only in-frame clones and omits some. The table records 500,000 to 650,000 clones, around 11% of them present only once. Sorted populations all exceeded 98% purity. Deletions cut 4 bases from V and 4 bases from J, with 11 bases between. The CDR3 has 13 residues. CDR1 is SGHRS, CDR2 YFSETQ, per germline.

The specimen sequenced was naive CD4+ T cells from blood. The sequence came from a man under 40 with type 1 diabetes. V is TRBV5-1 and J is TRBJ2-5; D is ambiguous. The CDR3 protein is CASSTGSGETQYF. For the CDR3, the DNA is TGCGCCAGCAGCACCGGGTCAGGAGAGACCCAGTACTTC.